These 32 T cell receptor beta chains share one sample of origin, sequenced in a study of cytomegalovirus exposure and HLA in healthy donors (TCRdb year 2017). Library preparation employed the immunoSEQ multiplex PCR assay. For the multiplex PCR, a mixture combining 60 forward primers for TCR Vbeta segments and 13 reverse primers for TCR Jbeta segments was used. TCRdb provides this immuneACCESS table in a form limited to in-frame rearrangements. Some clones are lacking; in checked studies, under half of them reflect an unresolved V gene, and why the rest are absent is not known. This sample holds roughly 150,000 clones; approximately 86% were observed only once. The ten largest clones capture about 6.1% of the sample. The specimen sequenced was PBMCs. The receptors stem from a woman in her 50s in good health and CMV-seropositive.

This clone was found once. The V call is TRBV6-6, the J call TRBJ1-1; D is uncertain. The V and J ends lost 2 bases and 1 base respectively, with 8 bases between them. The CDR3 length is 14 residues. CDR1 is MNHNY and CDR2 is SVGAGI in the germline V gene (reference sequence). CDR3 amino acids: CASSYNEANTEAFF. CDR3 in DNA: TGTGCCAGCAGTTACAACGAGGCGAACACTGAAGCTTTCTTT.

This clone was picked up a small number of times. The chain couples TRBV10-1 to TRBJ2-7; D may be TRBD1 (6 bases). Germline CDR1 is WNHNN and CDR2 is SYGVQD (reference sequence). The CDR3 totals 13 residues. V lost 5 bases, J lost 0 bases, and 8 bases lay in between. The CDR3 DNA follows: TGCGCCAGCAGTCGACAGGACTCCTACGAGCAGTACTTC. It encodes CASSRQDSYEQYF.

V gene TRBV6-1 combines with J gene TRBJ2-2; no clear D. The germline V gene encodes CDR1 MNHNS and CDR2 SASEGT. Between the trimmed V and J ends, which lost 7 bases and 2 bases, there was a span of 8 bases. The CDR3 has 13 amino acids. CDR3: CASIESNTGELFF. DNA of the CDR3: TGTGCCAGCATCGAGTCCAACACCGGGGAGCTGTTTTTT.

The genes are TRBV5-6 and TRBJ2-7; tentative D call: TRBD1 (5 bases). The length of the CDR3 is 14 residues. CDR1 is SGHDT and CDR2 is YYEEEE in the germline V gene. The V and J ends lost 5 bases and 0 bases respectively, with 12 bases between them. The CDR3, as DNA: TGTGCCAGCAGTCGGTATGACAGCTCCTACGAGCAGTACTTC. Translating gives CASSRYDSSYEQYF. The variable domain in full, completed from reference TRBV5-6 and TRBJ2-7, reads DAGVTQSPTHLIKTRGQQVTLRCSPKSGHDTVSWYQQALGQGPQFIFQYYEEEERQRGNFPDRFSGHQFPNYSSELNVNALLLGDSALYLCASSRYDSSYEQYFGPGTRLTVT.

Relative to its sample, this clone is medium-sized (0.01 to 0.1%). The V call is TRBV6-5, the J call TRBJ1-2, with D possibly TRBD1 on 5 matching bases. Trimming pared 2 bases from V and 5 bases from J, leaving 18 bases between. The CDR3 totals 16 residues. Germline V gene sequence: CDR1 MNHEY, CDR2 SVGAGI. CDR3 nucleotide sequence: TGTGCCAGCAGTTACCCTACCCGGGACGGGGGGTATGGCTACACCTTC. Protein sequence: CASSYPTRDGGYGYTF.

CDR3 in DNA: TGTGCCAGCAGTGAAGCGCACGGGGGTCCCTACGAGCAGTACTTC. As protein: CASSEAHGGPYEQYF. The chain employs TRBV6-1 and TRBJ2-7; the D gene is possibly TRBD2 (6 bases). The CDR3 extends over 15 amino acids. Trimming removed 0 bases from V and 2 bases from J, with 11 bases in between. Germline assignment: CDR1 MNHNS and CDR2 SASEGT.

The CDR3 loop is CSVASGQGAFGYTF. The CDR3 nucleotides are TGCAGCGTTGCCTCGGGACAGGGGGCGTTTGGCTACACCTTC. The chain carries TRBV29-1 and TRBJ1-2; TRBD1 agrees at 12 bases. CDR1 and CDR2 from the germline V gene are SQVTM and ANQGSEA. With V trimmed by 4 bases and J by 7 bases, 7 bases remained unmatched. The CDR3 length is 14 residues.

The chain is built from TRBV27 and TRBJ2-4; 7 nucleotides match TRBD2. CDR1 is MNHEY, CDR2 SMNVEV, per germline (reference sequence). The CDR3 covers 12 residues. With V trimmed by 2 bases and J by 8 bases, 0 bases remained unmatched. Here the CDR3 DNA reads TGTGCCAGCAGTTTACGGGGGGACATTCAGTACTTC. Its protein is CASSLRGDIQYF.

CDR3 loop: CPQGTTGQGRWETQYF. The CDR3 bases are TGTCCTCAGGGGACGACCGGACAGGGGAGGTGGGAGACCCAGTACTTC. This chain connects TRBV6-4 to TRBJ2-5; 9 bases are shared with TRBD1. Per germline, CDR1 MRHNA and CDR2 SNTAGT. The length of the CDR3 is 16 residues.

This clone has more than one count but fewer than ten. The chain is built from TRBV7-2 and TRBJ1-5, with TRBD1 matching 8 bases. The CDR3 has 15 residues. Losses at the gene ends were 4 bases for V and 4 bases for J; bases not matched to a gene: 6. The germline CDR1 and CDR2 sequences are SGHTA and FQGNSA. CDR3: CASSSGTGFNQPQHF. CDR3 nucleotides: TGTGCCAGCAGCTCCGGGACAGGATTTAATCAGCCCCAGCATTTT.

This clone is a singleton in its sample. V and J are TRBV5-1 and TRBJ2-1; TRBD1 aligns across 9 bases. J was trimmed by 6 bases and V by 0 bases; bases with no gene match: 4. The CDR3 runs to 15 residues. Germline values: CDR1 SGHRS, CDR2 YFSETQ. The CDR3 is CASSLGTGAPNEQFF. Here the CDR3 DNA reads TGCGCCAGCAGCTTGGGGACAGGGGCCCCCAATGAGCAGTTCTTC.

The CDR3 nucleotides read TGCAGCGCAGGGGAAGGGTACAATGAGCAGTTCTTC. This translates into CSAGEGYNEQFF. The chain couples TRBV29-1 to TRBJ2-1; D possibly corresponds to TRBD1 (6 bases). The CDR3 is 12 amino acids. V dropped 7 bases and J dropped 4 bases, with 11 bases sitting between them. Looked up from germline, CDR1 is SQVTM and CDR2 is ANQGSEA.

The rearrangement links TRBV2 to TRBJ2-3; the D gene is possibly TRBD1 (6 bases). Deletions cut 5 bases from V and 6 bases from J, with 15 bases between. The CDR3 consists of 14 residues. Germline V CDR1 and CDR2: SNHLY, FYNNEI. The CDR3 loop is CASSFQGQGDTQYF. CDR3 nucleotide sequence: TGTGCCAGCAGTTTCCAGGGCCAGGGGGATACGCAGTATTTT.

This rearrangement joins TRBV6-6 to TRBJ1-2; D is unresolved. The V end was cut by 2 bases, the J end by 4 bases, with 17 bases between. The CDR3 totals 16 residues. Germline V lookup: CDR1 MNHNY, CDR2 SVGAGI (reference sequence). The DNA for the CDR3 is TGTGCCAGCAGTTACCAGGCGCCGAGGGCCTCCTATGGCTACACCTTC. Protein sequence: CASSYQAPRASYGYTF.

In this sample, this clone turned up a few times. CDR3 bases: TGTGCCAGCAGCTTGGGACACCTGAACACTGAAGCTTTCTTT. Its protein is CASSLGHLNTEAFF. This rearrangement joins TRBV5-6 to TRBJ1-1; D gene unclear. The ends were cut back, 0 bases at V and 0 bases at J, with 6 bases in the middle. The CDR3 runs 14 residues. The germline CDR1 and CDR2 sequences are SGHDT and YYEEEE.

This clone was observed a few times. The rearrangement joins TRBV7-8 to TRBJ1-2; D ambiguous. V was pared by 5 bases and J by 4 bases, with 8 bases between. Germline V gene sequence: CDR1 SGHVS, CDR2 FQNEAQ. The CDR3 runs 12 residues. The CDR3 loop reads CASSPSGYGYTF. The DNA for the CDR3 is TGTGCCAGCAGCCCTTCCGGCTATGGCTACACCTTC.

This clone came up a few times. The V gene is TRBV7-2, the J gene TRBJ1-1; D is ambiguous. V lost 2 bases and J 1 base, leaving 5 bases between the germline ends. Germline CDR1 is SGHTA and CDR2 is FQGNSA. The CDR3 extends over 13 amino acids. The chain's CDR3 is CASSLIKNTEAFF. The CDR3, as DNA: TGTGCCAGCAGCTTAATAAAGAACACTGAAGCTTTCTTT.

This clone was observed a handful of times. The genes are TRBV4-1 and TRBJ1-1; 8 nucleotides align to TRBD1. Germline V lookup: CDR1 MGHRA, CDR2 YSYEKL. Trimming took 4 bases from V and 1 from J; bases not matched to a gene: 2. The CDR3 length is 14 residues. Here the CDR3 reads CASSLGQENTEAFF. The CDR3 nucleotides read TGCGCCAGCAGCCTGGGACAGGAGAACACTGAAGCTTTCTTT.

The CDR3 region is CAIDTHRPSGVTDTQYF. The CDR3 bases are TGCGCCATCGACACTCATCGTCCTAGCGGGGTAACAGATACGCAGTATTTT. The chain employs TRBV10-2 and TRBJ2-3; 9 nucleotides line up with TRBD2. V lost 10 bases, J lost 3 bases, and 17 bases stayed unmatched. Germline CDR1 and CDR2: WSHSY and SAAADI. There are 17 residues in the CDR3.

This clone was seen only a few times. The sample carries other DNA sequences with the same CDR3. This sequence joins TRBV6-5 and TRBJ2-1; 9 positions agree with TRBD2. The germline CDR1 and CDR2 sequences are MNHEY and SVGAGI. The CDR3 covers 15 residues. The V segment lost 0 bases and the J segment 9 bases; nucleotides outside the gene matches: 6. CDR3 sequence: CASSYSRGGGSEQFF. The DNA of the CDR3 is TGTGCCAGCAGTTACTCGCGGGGGGGCGGTAGTGAGCAGTTCTTC.

Worth noting for this clone: Its ends do not fully match the called genes, so a read error is possible. V is TRBV7-9 and J is TRBJ1-1; no firm D call. Germline V gene data show CDR1 as SEHNR and CDR2 as FQNEAQ (reference sequence). CDR3 length equals 12 residues. DNA of the CDR3: TGTTCCAGCACCCAGGCCGACACTGAAGCTTTCTTT. Amino acid sequence: CSSTQADTEAFF. The complete variable domain, with remaining parts taken from reference TRBV7-9 and TRBJ1-1, reads DTGVSQNPRHKITKRGQNVTFRCDPISEHNRLYWYRQTLGQGPEFLTYFQNEAQLEKSRLLSDRFSAERPKGSFSTLEIQRTEQGDSAMYLCSSTQADTEAFFGQGTRLTVV.

This clone showed up just a few times. The chain employs TRBV6-5 and TRBJ2-7, with a tentative D call TRBD1 (8 bases). CDR3 length: 15 amino acids. The germline V gene encodes CDR1 MNHEY and CDR2 SVGAGI. Deletions cut 6 bases from V and 2 bases from J, with 17 bases between. The CDR3: CASSPWTGRAYEQYF. The CDR3 DNA reads as TGTGCCAGCAGCCCTTGGACAGGGAGGGCCTACGAGCAGTACTTC.

The J gene is TRBJ2-3, the V gene TRBV4-3, with 7 bases lining up with TRBD2. The CDR3 is made up of 18 amino acids. The germline V gene has CDR1 LGHNA and CDR2 YSLEER. Trimming took 2 bases from V and 2 from J; bases not matched to a gene: 13. The CDR3 region is CASSQSGPLRGNTDTQYF. As DNA, the CDR3 is TGCGCCAGCAGCCAATCCGGCCCCCTGCGGGGGAACACAGATACGCAGTATTTT.

The J gene is TRBJ2-3, the V gene TRBV13, with D maybe TRBD2 (5 bases). Trimming took 5 bases from V and 0 from J, leaving 18 bases between them. The CDR3 length is 17 residues. Germline lookup yields CDR1 PRHDT and CDR2 FYEKMQ (reference sequence). CDR3 coding DNA: TGTGCCAGCAGCCTTGGACTCGCTATAACTAGCACAGATACGCAGTATTTT. Protein product: CASSLGLAITSTDTQYF.

The chain combines TRBV9 with TRBJ2-4; perhaps TRBD1 as D (5 bases). V lost 6 bases to trimming and J lost 0 bases, with 13 bases between them. Germline-derived CDR1 and CDR2 are SGDLS and YYNGEE. The CDR3 loop spans 15 amino acids. The CDR3 DNA reads as TGTGCCAGCAACCTTGGACAATTAGCCAAAAACATTCAGTACTTC. It is translated as CASNLGQLAKNIQYF.

The chain combines TRBV7-9 with TRBJ1-2; 8 bases are shared with TRBD1. From germline, CDR1 is SEHNR and CDR2 FQNEAQ (reference sequence). V trimming: 2 bases; J trimming: 9 bases; junction bases outside the gene matches: 14. This CDR3 has 16 residues. In DNA, the CDR3 is TGTGCCAGCAGCTTATCAGAGTTGGCAGGGGGCGCAAGCTACACCTTC. It specifies CASSLSELAGGASYTF.

V gene TRBV29-1 combines with J gene TRBJ2-1, with D maybe TRBD2 (7 bases). The germline gives CDR1 SQVTM, CDR2 ANQGSEA. Trimming cost V 7 bases and J 3 bases, with 16 bases left between them. This CDR3 has 14 amino acids. The CDR3 DNA reads TGCAGCGCCGAGGGGGGGGCCCGCTACAATGAGCAGTTCTTC. As protein: CSAEGGARYNEQFF.

The CDR3: CAIWDTPNTEAFF. Written as DNA, the CDR3 is TGTGCCATATGGGACACCCCTAACACTGAAGCTTTCTTT. V is TRBV6-6 and J is TRBJ1-1, with a possible D match to TRBD1 (6 bases). CDR3 length: 13 amino acids. Germline V gene data show CDR1 as MNHNY and CDR2 as SVGAGI (reference sequence). V shed 10 bases and J shed 2 bases, with 14 bases lying between them.

Points on this clone: The junction differs from germline at one of its ends, possibly a read error. The chain recombines TRBV13 with TRBJ2-3; TRBD2 matches at 9 bases. CDR3 length equals 16 residues. Germline V gene sequence: CDR1 PRHDT, CDR2 FYEKMQ (reference sequence). CDR3 nucleotides: TGTGCCAGCAGCTTAGGCCAGCGGGGGGACGGAGATGCGCAGTATTTT. It specifies CASSLGQRGDGDAQYF.

The gene calls are TRBV7-2 and TRBJ1-5; D not resolved. This CDR3 spans 15 amino acids. Trimming pared 5 bases from V and 1 base from J, leaving 12 bases between. Germline V lookup: CDR1 SGHTA, CDR2 FQGNSA. CDR3 DNA: TGTGCCAGCAGCCTCAGCGCATGGAGCAATCAGCCCCAGCATTTT. Encoded protein: CASSLSAWSNQPQHF.

V usage is TRBV7-8 and J usage is TRBJ2-5, with 10 bases identical to TRBD2. The last part of the DNA fits TRBJ2-7 better; the J call may be wrong. The germline gives CDR1 SGHVS, CDR2 FQNEAQ. CDR3 length equals 17 residues. CDR3 amino acids: CASSLAGGLADSYEQYF. DNA for the CDR3: TGTGCCAGCAGCTTAGCGGGAGGACTAGCGGACTCCTACGAGCAGTACTTC.

The gene calls are TRBV5-1 and TRBJ1-4; TRBD1 matches at 7 bases. Trimming removed 4 bases from V and 2 bases from J; junction bases left unmatched: 5. The CDR3 loop spans 15 amino acids. Germline V CDR1 and CDR2: SGHRS, YFSETQ. The chain's CDR3 is CASSTSGGTNEKLFF. CDR3 nucleotide sequence: TGCGCCAGCAGCACCTCAGGGGGTACTAATGAAAAACTGTTTTTT.